This T cell receptor beta chain was identified in a study of graft-versus-host responses after intestinal transplantation. Study at large: Every transplant recipient was induced with anti-thymocyte globulin, then maintained on tacrolimus and steroids for 2 to 4 years. Findings and caveats of the study: GvH clone levels peaked in circulation, and this peak was associated with early post-transplant HvG declines. The presence of high graft-versus-host to host-versus-graft clonal ratios in allografts characterized patients with graft-donor T cell macrochimerism.

This table comes from immunoSEQ multiplex PCR, and its TCRdb copy is limited to in-frame clones, with some not included. The sample has 77,000 or so clones; over 80% are singletons. Worth noting for this clone: What it binds is not known.

CDR3 size: 16 residues. Germline CDR1 reads MNHNS; CDR2 reads SASEGT. With 4 bases clipped from V and 3 bases from J, the junction kept 9 bases outside the gene matches. The specimen was PBMCs, collected 98 days after intestinal transplantation. This chain joins TRBV6-1 and TRBJ2-3; 8 nucleotides agree with TRBD2. The source of this sequence is a human patient who received an intestinal transplant, so some T cells may come from the graft donor. CDR3 sequence: CASSAPSGRLTDTQYF. The CDR3 DNA follows: TGTGCCAGCAGTGCACCAAGCGGGAGATTGACAGATACGCAGTATTTT.